What follows is one T cell receptor (beta chain) and its context. This sample was included in a study of blood T cell repertoires in COVID-19. Background on the study: T cells, B-cell-depleted T cells, or PBMCs supplied cDNA or gDNA.

Germline CDR1 is GTSNPN and CDR2 is SVGIG (reference sequence). The CDR3 consists of 14 residues. Unmatched junction bases numbered 2, after V lost 2 bases and J lost 0 bases. Original analysis: Reference gene primer amplification in the assay estimated nucleated cell counts. Clones were sequenced by immunoSEQ multiplex PCR, and TCRdb holds only the in-frame ones, with some missing. The DNA gave D and trimming, while V, J and clone size come from that table. The sample lists 99,000 or so clones; 85% to 90% were seen once. The sequenced sample was peripheral blood. The clonotype was recovered from a human donor in a cohort sampled during active COVID-19. This rearrangement joins TRBV30 to TRBJ2-3; 7 nucleotides align to TRBD1. The CDR3 bases are TGTGCCTGGAGTACAGGGGCTAGCACAGATACGCAGTATTTT. Translating it yields CAWSTGASTDTQYF.